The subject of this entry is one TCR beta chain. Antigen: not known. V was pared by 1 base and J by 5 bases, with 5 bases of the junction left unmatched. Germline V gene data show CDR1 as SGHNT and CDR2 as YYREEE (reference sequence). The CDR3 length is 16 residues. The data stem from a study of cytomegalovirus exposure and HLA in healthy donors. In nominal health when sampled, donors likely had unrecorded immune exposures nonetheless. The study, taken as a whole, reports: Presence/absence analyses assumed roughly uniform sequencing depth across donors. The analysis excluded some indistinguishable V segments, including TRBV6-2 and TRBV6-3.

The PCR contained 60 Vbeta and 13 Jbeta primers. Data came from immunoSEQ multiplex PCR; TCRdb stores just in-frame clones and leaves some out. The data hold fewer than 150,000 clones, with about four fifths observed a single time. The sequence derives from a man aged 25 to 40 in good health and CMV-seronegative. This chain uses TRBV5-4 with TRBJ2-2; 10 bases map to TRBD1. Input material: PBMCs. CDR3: CASSLPDRGQTGELFF. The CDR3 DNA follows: TGTGCCAGCAGCTTGCCCGACAGGGGGCAAACCGGGGAGCTGTTTTTT.